Listed below are T cell receptor beta chains from one sample, sequenced in a study of PD-1 blockade in classical Hodgkin lymphoma. TCRdb keeps only in-frame clones here, not all; method: immunoSEQ multiplex PCR. The profile shows roughly 2,600 clones, 80% to 90% of them singletons. Sequencing was performed on CD4+ T cells from blood, taken at baseline. These receptor sequences come from a human donor with classical Hodgkin lymphoma. Both conserved end residues are part of each CDR3. Each record gives: clone size, D gene, J gene, V gene, CDR3 DNA, CDR3 protein. The D gene is left open where the match is weak. A clone size is listed for some rows: how often the clone was seen (once, few, many), or a class if it is expanded.

size: .
D: TRBD2
J: TRBJ2-7
V: TRBV18
DNA: TGTGCCAGCTCACCGGTCCCGGGACTAGCGGGAGGGGGCTACGAGCAGTACTTC
CDR3: CASSPVPGLAGGGYEQYF

size: .
D: .
J: TRBJ2-4
V: TRBV19
DNA: TGTGCCAGTAGTATAAGGCCCTTTTATCTAAGACCCGAAAACATTCAGTACTTC
CDR3: CASSIRPFYLRPENIQYF

size: .
D: TRBD1
J: TRBJ1-1
V: TRBV7-2
DNA: TGTGCCAGCAGCTTATTAAGGGACAGCACTGAAGCTTTCTTT
CDR3: CASSLLRDSTEAFF

size: .
D: TRBD1
J: TRBJ1-1
V: TRBV7-8
DNA: TGTGCCAGCAGAAACCGCCCTAGGGGGCAGGATGGTGAAGCTTTCTTT
CDR3: CASRNRPRGQDGEAFF

size: .
D: .
J: TRBJ1-2
V: TRBV18
DNA: TGTGCCAGCTCACCTGGCTATGGCTACACCTTC
CDR3: CASSPGYGYTF

size: .
D: .
J: TRBJ1-5
V: TRBV2
DNA: TGTGCCAGCAGTGAAGACAGGTTGTATCAGCCCCAGCATTTT
CDR3: CASSEDRLYQPQHF

size: .
D: .
J: TRBJ2-6
V: TRBV5-5
DNA: TGTGCCAGCAGCTTGTACAGCTCGGCTGGGGCCAACGTCCTGACTTTC
CDR3: CASSLYSSAGANVLTF

size: .
D: .
J: TRBJ1-2
V: TRBV5-6
DNA: TGTGCCAGCAGCCCTGGGTTAAGGGGCTACACCTTC
CDR3: CASSPGLRGYTF

size: .
D: TRBD1
J: TRBJ1-5
V: TRBV6-6
DNA: TGTGCCAGCACCGGGACAGAACCTTATAGCAATCAGCCCCAGCATTTT
CDR3: CASTGTEPYSNQPQHF

size: .
D: TRBD1
J: TRBJ1-5
V: TRBV18
DNA: TGTGCCAGCGGACAGGGGGTAGGGCAGCCCCAGCATTTT
CDR3: CASGQGVGQPQHF

size: .
D: .
J: TRBJ1-2
V: TRBV5-1
DNA: TGCGCCAGCAGCGATTTTGTAGGGCAGATCGCAAATGGCTACACCTTC
CDR3: CASSDFVGQIANGYTF

size: .
D: TRBD1
J: TRBJ1-1
V: TRBV5-1
DNA: TGCGCCAGCAGCTGGGGACAGGCGAACACTGAAGCTTTCTTT
CDR3: CASSWGQANTEAFF

size: .
D: TRBD2
J: TRBJ2-1
V: TRBV19
DNA: TGTGCCAGTAGTACTAGCGGGAGCTCCTACAATGAGCAGTTCTTC
CDR3: CASSTSGSSYNEQFF

size: .
D: TRBD1
J: TRBJ2-1
V: TRBV18
DNA: TGTGCCAGCTCACCGCAGGGGGCCCTTCTCTACAATGAGCAGTTCTTC
CDR3: CASSPQGALLYNEQFF

size: .
D: .
J: TRBJ2-3
V: TRBV7-2
DNA: TGTGCCAGCAGCTCCCGGGAGCACAGCGCAGATACGCAGTATTTT
CDR3: CASSSREHSADTQYF

size: .
D: TRBD1
J: TRBJ2-7
V: TRBV5-6
DNA: TGTGCCAGCAGCCTCCAGACAGGGTGGCGCCACGAGCAGTACTTC
CDR3: CASSLQTGWRHEQYF

size: .
D: .
J: TRBJ2-1
V: TRBV11-3
DNA: TGTGCCAGCAGCTTAAACGGGATGTCCTACAATGAGCAGTTCTTC
CDR3: CASSLNGMSYNEQFF

size: .
D: TRBD1
J: TRBJ1-1
V: TRBV7-2
DNA: TGTGCCAGCAGCCCAGGGGGGAACACTGAAGCTTTCTTT
CDR3: CASSPGGNTEAFF

size: .
D: .
J: TRBJ1-2
V: TRBV7-8
DNA: TGTGCCAGCAGCCTTGGGGCGTCTGGCTACACCTTC
CDR3: CASSLGASGYTF

size: .
D: .
J: TRBJ1-1
V: TRBV5-1
DNA: TGCGCCAGCAGCCCAGGACACGGTGAAGCTTTCTTT
CDR3: CASSPGHGEAFF

size: .
D: .
J: TRBJ1-2
V: TRBV21-1
DNA: TGTGCCAGCAGCGCTTCCGGGACAGGGGAAGTCTATGGCTACACCTTC
CDR3: CASSASGTGEVYGYTF

size: once
D: .
J: TRBJ1-1
V: TRBV28
DNA: TGTGCCAGCAGTTTATCGGTCACTGAAGCTTTCTTT
CDR3: CASSLSVTEAFF

size: .
D: .
J: TRBJ1-2
V: TRBV7-9
DNA: TGTGCCAGCAGCCCAACCTCAAGCAGCTATGGCTACACCTTC
CDR3: CASSPTSSSYGYTF

size: few
D: TRBD1
J: TRBJ1-6
V: TRBV9
DNA: TGTGCCAGCAGCGTAGGAGGGACAGTGGGAAGTTCACCCCTCCACTTT
CDR3: CASSVGGTVGSSPLHF

size: .
D: .
J: TRBJ1-1
V: TRBV5-1
DNA: TGCGCCAGCAGCCACAACAGTGCTCTCATGAACACTGAAGCTTTCTTT
CDR3: CASSHNSALMNTEAFF

size: .
D: .
J: TRBJ2-7
V: TRBV4-1
DNA: TGCGCCAGCAGCCAAGCGGGCCGGGTGGGCTACGAGCAGTACTTC
CDR3: CASSQAGRVGYEQYF

size: .
D: TRBD2
J: TRBJ2-2
V: TRBV28
DNA: TGTGCCAGCAGACCTAGCGGGATAATGAACACCGGGGAGCTGTTTTTT
CDR3: CASRPSGIMNTGELFF

size: .
D: .
J: TRBJ2-3
V: TRBV7-9
DNA: TGTGCCAGCAGCTTACAGGGAATGATTGGCACAGATACGCAGTATTTT
CDR3: CASSLQGMIGTDTQYF

size: .
D: TRBD1
J: TRBJ2-3
V: TRBV18
DNA: TGTGCCAGCTCACCTCGGGGGACAGGAGGAACAGATACGCAGTATTTT
CDR3: CASSPRGTGGTDTQYF

size: .
D: .
J: TRBJ2-7
V: TRBV21-1
DNA: TGTGCCAGCAGCAAAGGGAGGAGCGGGAGGGGGTACGAGCAGTACTTC
CDR3: CASSKGRSGRGYEQYF

size: few
D: .
J: TRBJ1-5
V: TRBV12-5
DNA: TGTGCTAGTGGCCCTTTGATGGGGTATCAGCCCCAGCATTTT
CDR3: CASGPLMGYQPQHF

size: .
D: .
J: TRBJ1-3
V: TRBV7-2
DNA: TGTGCCAGCAGCAGATGGACAGTTTCTGGAAACACCATATATTTT
CDR3: CASSRWTVSGNTIYF

size: .
D: TRBD1
J: TRBJ2-2
V: TRBV28
DNA: TGTGCCAGCGACAGGGAGAACACCGGGGAGCTGTTTTTT
CDR3: CASDRENTGELFF

size: .
D: .
J: TRBJ1-1
V: TRBV18
DNA: TGTGCCAGCTCACCGGCCTTAAACACTGAAGCTTTCTTT
CDR3: CASSPALNTEAFF

size: .
D: .
J: TRBJ1-1
V: TRBV7-2
DNA: TGTGCCAGCAGTTTGGTCACTGAAGCTTTCTTT
CDR3: CASSLVTEAFF

size: .
D: .
J: TRBJ1-5
V: TRBV7-8
DNA: TGTGCCAGCAGCGCCAGGGAGGGCATTCAGCCCCAGCATTTT
CDR3: CASSAREGIQPQHF

size: .
D: TRBD2
J: TRBJ2-7
V: TRBV5-1
DNA: TGCGCCAGCAGCCCCCCGTTTTTCGGGAGGCGAACCTACGAGCAGTACTTC
CDR3: CASSPPFFGRRTYEQYF

size: once
D: TRBD2
J: TRBJ2-1
V: TRBV5-4
DNA: TGTGCCAGCAGCCCGTCAGCGGGACCCTTTGATGAGCAGTTCTTC
CDR3: CASSPSAGPFDEQFF

size: .
D: .
J: TRBJ2-1
V: TRBV7-2
DNA: TGTGCCAGCAGCGACCCTTACAATGAGCAGTTCTTC
CDR3: CASSDPYNEQFF

size: .
D: .
J: TRBJ1-1
V: TRBV6-5
DNA: TGTGCCAGCAGTCCCGGGCGGGCCACTGAAGCTTTCTTT
CDR3: CASSPGRATEAFF

size: few
D: .
J: TRBJ2-5
V: TRBV20-1
DNA: TGCAGTGCTTCACAAGAGACCCAGTACTTC
CDR3: CSASQETQYF

size: .
D: TRBD1
J: TRBJ2-7
V: TRBV2
DNA: TGTGCCAGCACCCCCCGGACAGGGGGCTACGAGCAGTACTTC
CDR3: CASTPRTGGYEQYF

size: .
D: TRBD1
J: TRBJ1-2
V: TRBV5-1
DNA: TGCGCCAGCAGCTCCGGGGACAGGGGGGACCGCTATGGCTACACCTTC
CDR3: CASSSGDRGDRYGYTF

size: .
D: .
J: TRBJ1-1
V: TRBV11-3
DNA: TGTGCCAGCAGTAAAAAGAACACTGAAGCTTTCTTT
CDR3: CASSKKNTEAFF

size: .
D: .
J: TRBJ1-2
V: TRBV5-4
DNA: TGTGCCAGCAGCTTAGGGGTAGGCTACACCTTC
CDR3: CASSLGVGYTF

size: .
D: .
J: TRBJ1-5
V: TRBV2
DNA: TGTGCCAGCAGTGGGGAGACCAATCAGCCCCAGCATTTT
CDR3: CASSGETNQPQHF

size: .
D: TRBD1
J: TRBJ1-2
V: TRBV27
DNA: TGTGCCAGCAGTTTACGGGACAGGGGGCTATGGTATGGCTACACCTTC
CDR3: CASSLRDRGLWYGYTF

size: .
D: .
J: TRBJ2-7
V: TRBV18
DNA: TGTGCCAGCTCACCGGATAACTCCTACGAGCAGTACTTC
CDR3: CASSPDNSYEQYF

size: .
D: .
J: TRBJ1-2
V: TRBV11-2
DNA: TGTGCCAGCAGGTACCAGGGGTCCGGTGGCTACACCTTC
CDR3: CASRYQGSGGYTF

size: .
D: .
J: TRBJ1-5
V: TRBV2
DNA: TGTGCCAGCAACGGATATAGCAATCAGCCCCAGCATTTT
CDR3: CASNGYSNQPQHF

size: .
D: .
J: TRBJ1-2
V: TRBV9
DNA: TGTGCCAGCAGCGTAGGTTCAGGGAGCTATGGCTACACCTTC
CDR3: CASSVGSGSYGYTF

size: .
D: TRBD2
J: TRBJ2-1
V: TRBV10-3
DNA: TGTGCCATCAGTGAGTCGACGACTAGCGGGCGCAATGAGCAGTTCTTC
CDR3: CAISESTTSGRNEQFF